One sample yielded the 11 T cell receptor beta chains listed below, sequenced in a study of cytomegalovirus exposure and HLA in healthy donors. PCR employed 60 Vbeta and 13 Jbeta primers. Sequencing used immunoSEQ multiplex PCR; TCRdb keeps in-frame clones, though not all of them. The sample has more than 65,000 clones; roughly four fifths are singletons. The sample consisted of PBMCs. The origin of the receptors is a man aged 18 to 30 in good health and CMV-seronegative.

The rearrangement uses TRBV28 and TRBJ1-5; 11 nucleotides align to TRBD1. Germline V CDR1 and CDR2: MDHEN, SYDVKM. Trimming took 6 bases from V and 7 from J; bases not matched to a gene: 11. The CDR3 is 16 amino acids. The CDR3 region is CASSLIGTGGQQPQHF. As DNA, the CDR3 is TGTGCCAGCAGCCTCATAGGGACAGGGGGACAACAGCCCCAGCATTTT.

The CDR3 reads CASSQDPDRANGNQPQHF. The CDR3 DNA is TGCGCCAGCAGCCAAGACCCCGACAGGGCGAATGGCAATCAGCCCCAGCATTTT. The gene calls are TRBV4-1 and TRBJ1-5; 7 positions match TRBD1. V lost 0 bases and J lost 2; bases outside the gene matches: 10. The CDR3 is 18 amino acids. Germline lookup yields CDR1 MGHRA and CDR2 YSYEKL.

This clone was picked up a small number of times. The chain links TRBV7-3 to TRBJ2-3; no reliable D call. The CDR3 covers 12 residues. Germline V gene data show CDR1 as SGHTA and CDR2 as FQGTGA. V lost 2 bases and J lost 6, with 6 bases in between. CDR3 sequence (DNA): TGTGCCAGCAGCTTAGACTCTGATACGCAGTATTTT. Amino acid sequence: CASSLDSDTQYF.

The V and J genes are TRBV7-6 and TRBJ2-5; 8 nucleotides line up with TRBD2. The ends lost 4 bases at V and 5 bases at J; junction bases unmatched: 12. Germline CDR1 and CDR2: SGHVS and FNYEAQ. The CDR3 is made up of 16 amino acids. CDR3 region: CASSSGLSGLVETQYF. As DNA, the CDR3 is TGTGCCAGCAGCTCGGGGCTATCGGGACTAGTCGAGACCCAGTACTTC.

The rearrangement uses TRBV5-4 and TRBJ1-1; TRBD1 is a possible D gene (6 bases). CDR3 size: 14 residues. From germline, CDR1 is SGHNT and CDR2 YYREEE (reference sequence). Trimming pared 5 bases from V and 5 bases from J, leaving 16 bases between. The CDR3 nucleotides are TGTGCCAGCAGTTTAACAGGGTCTTCTACTGAAGCTTTCTTT. Translation: CASSLTGSSTEAFF.

V gene TRBV30 combines with J gene TRBJ1-1; D gene ambiguous. With 2 bases removed from V and 1 base from J, the gap between germline ends came to 8 bases. The CDR3 contains 13 residues. In germline, CDR1 is GTSNPN, CDR2 SVGIG (reference sequence). CDR3 in DNA: TGTGCCTGGAGTCGAGAACGGAACACTGAAGCTTTCTTT. It specifies CAWSRERNTEAFF.

Only one count was recorded for this clone. The genes are TRBV2 and TRBJ1-1; D is ambiguous. Germline V gene sequence: CDR1 SNHLY, CDR2 FYNNEI. The CDR3 spans 12 residues. V dropped 3 bases and J dropped 4 bases, with 6 bases sitting between them. CDR3 bases: TGTGCCAGCAGTGACCCGGGCACTGAAGCTTTCTTT. It yields the protein CASSDPGTEAFF.

The chain joins TRBV29-1 to TRBJ1-1; 7 bases map to TRBD1. V shed 6 bases, J shed 0 bases, and the junction held 10 bases outside the gene matches. This CDR3 comprises 15 residues. Germline CDR1 and CDR2: SQVTM and ANQGSEA. CDR3 in DNA: TGCAGCGTCCTGAGGACAGGTAGAATGAACACTGAAGCTTTCTTT. Translation: CSVLRTGRMNTEAFF.

The V call is TRBV5-1, the J call TRBJ2-3; 9 bases line up with TRBD2. The length of the CDR3 is 16 residues. V lost 4 bases and J lost 7; bases outside the gene matches: 13. Germline V lookup: CDR1 SGHRS, CDR2 YFSETQ. CDR3 sequence (DNA): TGCGCCAGCAGCCAGGGGGGGGCTAGCGGGAAAAATACGCAGTATTTT. It codes for CASSQGGASGKNTQYF.

The chain uses TRBV29-1 and TRBJ1-2; 11 bases map to TRBD1. The CDR3 is 18 amino acids. V lost 8 bases, J lost 2 bases, and 19 bases stayed unmatched. The germline V gene encodes CDR1 SQVTM and CDR2 ANQGSEA. In DNA form, the CDR3 reads TGCAGCTCATTCAGACCGGGACAGGGGGTGCTATTGAACTATGGCTACACCTTC. It yields the protein CSSFRPGQGVLLNYGYTF. The entire variable domain, with the rest obtained from reference TRBV29-1 and TRBJ1-2, is as follows: SAVISQKPSRDICQRGTSLTIQCQVDSQVTMMFWYRQQPGQSLTLIATANQGSEATYESGFVIDKFPISRPNLTFSTLTVSNMSPEDSSIYLCSSFRPGQGVLLNYGYTFGSGTRLTVV.

CDR3 residues: CASSQRQGVGTEAFF. In nucleotides, the CDR3 is TGTGCCAGCAGCCAGAGACAGGGGGTGGGCACTGAAGCTTTCTTT. The chain links TRBV14 to TRBJ1-1; 9 bases align to TRBD1. Germline trimming cut 3 bases from V and 4 bases from J; bases unmatched to any gene: 6. Germline V gene data show CDR1 as SGHDN and CDR2 as FVKESK. The CDR3 extends over 15 amino acids.